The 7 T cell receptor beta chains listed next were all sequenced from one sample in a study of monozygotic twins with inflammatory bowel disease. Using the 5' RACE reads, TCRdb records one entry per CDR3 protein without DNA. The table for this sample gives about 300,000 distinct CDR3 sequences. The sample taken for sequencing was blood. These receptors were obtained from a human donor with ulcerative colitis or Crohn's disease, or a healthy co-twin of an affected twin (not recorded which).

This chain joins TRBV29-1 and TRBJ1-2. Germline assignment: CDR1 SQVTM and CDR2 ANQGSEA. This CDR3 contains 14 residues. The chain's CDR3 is CSVDGREGNYGYTF.

Here the CDR3 reads CASSQARTFSYEQYF. V usage is TRBV4-3 and J usage is TRBJ2-7. There are 15 residues in the CDR3. Germline V gene lookup returns CDR1 LGHNA and CDR2 YSLEER.

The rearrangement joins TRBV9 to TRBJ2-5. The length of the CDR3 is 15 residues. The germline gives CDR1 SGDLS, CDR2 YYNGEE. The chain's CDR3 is CASSVGTENQETQYF.

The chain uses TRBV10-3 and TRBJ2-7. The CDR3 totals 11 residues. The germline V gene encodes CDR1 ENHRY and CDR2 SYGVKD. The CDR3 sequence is CAISDLYEQYF.

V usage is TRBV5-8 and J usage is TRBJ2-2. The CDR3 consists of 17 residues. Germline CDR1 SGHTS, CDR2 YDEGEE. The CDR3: CASSSGRKTSNTGELFF.

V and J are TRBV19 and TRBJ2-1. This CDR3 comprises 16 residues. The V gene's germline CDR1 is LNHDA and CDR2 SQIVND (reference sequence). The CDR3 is CASTKVGQSSYNEQFF.

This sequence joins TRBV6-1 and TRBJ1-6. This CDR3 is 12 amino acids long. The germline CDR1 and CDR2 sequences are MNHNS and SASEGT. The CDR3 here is CASRKPNPPLHF.